Following are 8 T cell receptor beta chains from one sample sequenced in a study of cytomegalovirus exposure and HLA in healthy donors. In the PCR, 60 Vbeta and 13 Jbeta primers were used. This table comes from immunoSEQ multiplex PCR, and its TCRdb copy is limited to in-frame clones, with some not included. The sample consists of fewer than 250,000 clones, 81% of them appearing once. Sequenced: PBMCs. Source of these receptors: a man aged 35 to 55 in good health and CMV-seropositive.

The chain links TRBV7-3 to TRBJ2-3; TRBD2 aligns across 9 bases. There are 17 residues in the CDR3. CDR1 is SGHTA, CDR2 FQGTGA, per germline. Trimming cost V 5 bases and J 4 bases; bases outside gene matches: 13. The CDR3 here is CASSPDLSGRRSDTQYF. As DNA, the CDR3 is TGTGCCAGCAGCCCCGACCTGAGCGGGAGGAGGTCAGATACGCAGTATTTT.

V gene TRBV6-5 combines with J gene TRBJ1-1; D unclear. The CDR3 spans 14 residues. Trimming took 4 bases from V and 5 from J, leaving 14 bases between them. Per germline, CDR1 MNHEY and CDR2 SVGAGI. The CDR3 nucleotides read TGTGCCAGCAGTTTGGATGACTATCGTACTGAAGCTTTCTTT. Protein: CASSLDDYRTEAFF.

The CDR3 DNA sequence: TGTGCCAGCAGCATAAAGAAAACAGGTTCCGAAAACTACGAGCAGTACTTC. It codes for CASSIKKTGSENYEQYF. V usage is TRBV7-2 and J usage is TRBJ2-7; the D gene is possibly TRBD1 (5 bases). Deletions cut 5 bases from V and 3 bases from J, with 23 bases between. Germline CDR1 is SGHTA and CDR2 is FQGNSA. The CDR3 has 17 residues. The whole variable domain, remainder taken from reference TRBV7-2 and TRBJ2-7, is GAGVSQSPSNKVTEKGKDVELRCDPISGHTALYWYRQSLGQGLEFLIYFQGNSAPDKSGLPSDRFSAERTGGSVSTLTIQRTQQEDSAVYLCASSIKKTGSENYEQYFGPGTRLTVT.

V and J are TRBV19 and TRBJ1-4, with 12 nucleotides matching TRBD1. Trimming removed 4 bases from V and 10 bases from J; junction bases left unmatched: 7. Germline lookup yields CDR1 LNHDA and CDR2 SQIVND (reference sequence). The CDR3 length is 15 residues. CDR3 DNA sequence: TGTGCCAGTAGTAGCCCTTGGGACAGGGGGCGAAAACTGTTTTTT. This codes for CASSSPWDRGRKLFF.

CDR3 sequence: CASSLGWARASGANVLTF. CDR3 nucleotides: TGTGCCAGCAGCTTAGGGTGGGCCAGAGCCTCTGGGGCCAACGTCCTGACTTTC. The V and J genes are TRBV7-2 and TRBJ2-6; D not resolved. The CDR3 extends over 18 amino acids. Germline CDR1 reads SGHTA; CDR2 reads FQGNSA. The V and J ends lost 1 base and 0 bases respectively, with 13 bases between them.

The V and J genes are TRBV19 and TRBJ2-1; 10 nucleotides line up with TRBD1. This CDR3 comprises 16 residues. Germline CDR1 LNHDA, CDR2 SQIVND (reference sequence). V dropped 6 bases and J dropped 8; count of bases not matched to a gene: 13. The CDR3 DNA follows: TGTGCCAGTAGCCCGATTCCGGGACAGGGGTTCGATGAGCAGTTCTTC. As protein: CASSPIPGQGFDEQFF.

The rearrangement links TRBV19 to TRBJ2-2; D unclear. The CDR3 is 15 residues long. Germline V gene sequence: CDR1 LNHDA, CDR2 SQIVND (reference sequence). The V end lost 7 bases, the J end lost 0 bases, and 12 bases lay between the germline ends. The DNA for the CDR3 is TGTGCCAGTACCCAGCGTTTCGCGAACACCGGGGAGCTGTTTTTT. It codes for CASTQRFANTGELFF. Looking up the rest from reference TRBV19 and TRBJ2-2 gives the full variable domain: DGGITQSPKYLFRKEGQNVTLSCEQNLNHDAMYWYRQDPGQGLRLIYYSQIVNDFQKGDIAEGYSVSREKKESFPLTVTSAQKNPTAFYLCASTQRFANTGELFFGEGSRLTVL.

The chain links TRBV7-2 to TRBJ2-3; D might be TRBD2 (7 bases). The length of the CDR3 is 16 residues. In germline, CDR1 is SGHTA, CDR2 FQGNSA. V was shortened by 3 bases and J by 6 bases, with 19 bases between the two germline ends. CDR3 sequence: CASSLGWGGGGDTQYF. The DNA of the CDR3 is TGTGCCAGCAGCTTGGGCTGGGGAGGGGGAGGGGATACGCAGTATTTT.